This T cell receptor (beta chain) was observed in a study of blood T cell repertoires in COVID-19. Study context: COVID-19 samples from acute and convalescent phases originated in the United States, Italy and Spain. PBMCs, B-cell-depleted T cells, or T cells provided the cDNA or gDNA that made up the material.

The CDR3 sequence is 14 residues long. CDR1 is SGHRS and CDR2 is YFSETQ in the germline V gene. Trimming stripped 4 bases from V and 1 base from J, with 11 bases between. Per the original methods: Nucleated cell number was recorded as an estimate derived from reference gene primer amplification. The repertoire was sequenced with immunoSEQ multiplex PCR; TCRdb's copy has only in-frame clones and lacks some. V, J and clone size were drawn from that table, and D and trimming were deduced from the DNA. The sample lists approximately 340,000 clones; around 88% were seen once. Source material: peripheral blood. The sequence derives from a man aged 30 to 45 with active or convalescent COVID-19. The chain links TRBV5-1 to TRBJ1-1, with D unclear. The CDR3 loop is CASSRDAANTEAFF. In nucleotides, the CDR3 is TGCGCCAGCAGCAGAGATGCCGCGAACACTGAAGCTTTCTTT.